The 30 T cell receptor beta chains given below trace back to one sample, sequenced in a study of identical twins (dated by TCRdb to the mid-2010s). The library was produced with 5' RACE. Sequencing was performed on an Illumina HiSeq 2000. TCRdb reworked the public reads: Q25 trimming with fastp, MiXCR clone assembly, productive beta chains retained. Each CDR3 protein gets just one entry, which takes the most common genes and DNA from the rows behind it. The sample contains some 1,700,000 distinct CDR3 sequences, under 35% of them found a single time. 0.25% to 0.3% of the sample lies in the top ten. Sample: cord blood. Receptors originate from a newborn girl in good health.

This clonotype came up a few times. This rearrangement joins TRBV4-1 to TRBJ2-5; D not resolved. Germline V gene data show CDR1 as MGHRA and CDR2 as YSYEKL. This CDR3 contains 14 residues. V was pared by 3 bases and J by 5 bases, with 13 bases between. In nucleotides, the CDR3 is TGCGCCAGCAGCCAGGGCGTTCTAGGGGAGACCCAGTACTTC. Translation gives CASSQGVLGETQYF.

V gene TRBV6-1 combines with J gene TRBJ2-1; D remains ambiguous. CDR1 MNHNS and CDR2 SASEGT come from the germline V gene. CDR3 length: 13 residues. V was shortened by 0 bases and J by 1 base, with 1 base between the two germline ends. CDR3 nucleotide sequence: TGTGCCAGCAGTGAAGCTTCCTACAATGAGCAGTTCTTC. Residues: CASSEASYNEQFF.

With respect to this clonotype: Being one base from a much bigger clone, this may be a read error. The gene calls are TRBV24-1 and TRBJ2-1, with 12 positions matching TRBD2. Germline CDR1 reads KGHDR; CDR2 reads SFDVKD. The CDR3 sequence is 17 residues long. CDR3 DNA: TGTGCCACTATGACTAGCGGGAGAACAAGCTCCTACAATGGGCAGTTCTTC. Residues: CATMTSGRTSSYNGQFF.

This chain uses TRBV12-3 or TRBV12-4 with TRBJ2-3, with TRBD2 matching over 7 bases. The CDR3 extends over 15 amino acids. J gave up 5 bases and V 6 bases, and 11 bases lay outside the gene matches. The CDR3 sequence is CASRFRAGAKDTQYF. The DNA for the CDR3 is TGTGCCAGCAGGTTTAGGGCGGGAGCAAAAGATACGCAGTATTTT.

In regard to this clonotype: The CDR3 end shows no conserved phenylalanine or tryptophan, and so a read error is likely. The chain has TRBV6-6 and TRBJ1-5; D is undetermined. CDR3 size: 15 residues. V lost 5 bases and J lost 4, with 15 bases in between. Germline values: CDR1 MNHNY, CDR2 SVGAGI (reference sequence). The DNA for the CDR3 is TGTGCCAGCAGTCGACTAGGACGGTATAATCAGCCCCAGCATATT. It encodes CASSRLGRYNQPQHI.

A remark on this clonotype: A much larger clone is a single base away; this may be a read error. The genes are TRBV28 and TRBJ2-4; TRBD2 agrees at 11 bases. TRBJ2-7 explains the end of the DNA better; the J call may be wrong. Germline loops: CDR1 MDHEN, CDR2 SYDVKM. CDR3 length: 15 residues. CDR3 sequence reads: CASSVGLADPYEQYF. The CDR3 region has the DNA TGTGCCAGCAGTGTGGGACTAGCGGACCCCTACGAGCAGTACTTC.

This chain links TRBV7-2 with TRBJ1-2; 9 positions agree with TRBD1. Trimming at V came to 2 bases and at J to 6 bases, leaving 4 bases not matched to a gene. The CDR3 covers 14 residues. CDR1 is SGHTA, CDR2 FQGNSA, per germline. This chain's CDR3 is CASSLRRDRDGYTF. Here the CDR3 DNA reads TGTGCCAGCAGCTTACGCCGGGACAGGGATGGCTACACCTTC.

The chain uses TRBV12-3 or TRBV12-4 and TRBJ1-2; D is unresolved. This CDR3 region has 14 residues. Between the trimmed V and J ends, which lost 7 bases and 8 bases, there was a span of 20 bases. The CDR3 nucleotides are TGTGCCAGCACCCTTAGGGCAGTAGAAGTAGGCTACACCTTC. Its protein is CASTLRAVEVGYTF.

The V call is TRBV27, the J call TRBJ1-1; 9 positions match TRBD1. V lost 4 bases and J lost 3; bases outside the gene matches: 3. CDR1 is MNHEY, CDR2 SMNVEV, per germline (reference sequence). The CDR3 extends over 14 amino acids. The chain's CDR3 is CASSWNRGHTEAFF. CDR3 DNA sequence: TGTGCCAGCAGTTGGAACAGGGGGCACACTGAAGCTTTCTTT.

CDR3 nucleotide sequence: TGTGCCAGCAGCCGCGGCGGGACAGGGGCATCCTACGAGCAGTACTTC. Its translation: CASSRGGTGASYEQYF. The gene calls are TRBV7-8 and TRBJ2-7, with 10 bases that match TRBD1. This CDR3 spans 16 amino acids. V lost 5 bases, J lost 1 base, and 8 bases stayed unmatched. Germline assignment: CDR1 SGHVS and CDR2 FQNEAQ.

This clonotype was observed a handful of times. The chain has TRBV28 and TRBJ2-1; D is undetermined. The V gene's germline CDR1 is MDHEN and CDR2 SYDVKM. This CDR3 region has 15 residues. Trimming left V 3 bases short and J 6 bases short, with 15 bases between. The CDR3 here is CASSFDYFRPNEQFF. The CDR3 nucleotides read TGTGCCAGCAGTTTCGATTATTTCCGTCCCAATGAGCAGTTCTTC.

This clonotype was observed a few times. The chain recombines TRBV10-2 with TRBJ2-4; D unresolved. This CDR3 region has 18 residues. V gave up 0 bases and J gave up 3 bases, with 18 bases separating them. Looked up from germline, CDR1 is WSHSY and CDR2 is SAAADI. The CDR3 loop reads CASSESTGGSPSKNIQYF. Written as DNA, the CDR3 is TGCGCCAGCAGTGAGTCGACTGGTGGCTCCCCCAGCAAAAACATTCAGTACTTC.

There are a few counts of this clonotype. The chain recombines TRBV7-8 with TRBJ2-5; TRBD1 matches at 7 bases. This CDR3 has 15 residues. Germline trimming cut 2 bases from V and 4 bases from J; bases unmatched to any gene: 7. Germline values: CDR1 SGHVS, CDR2 FQNEAQ. The CDR3 sequence: CASSLTWTGRETQYF. The CDR3 DNA sequence: TGTGCCAGCAGCTTAACATGGACAGGCAGAGAGACCCAGTACTTC.

About this clonotype: Given a much more abundant clone one base away, this may be a read error. The chain uses TRBV10-3 and TRBJ2-1; a weak D match, TRBD2 (5 bases). The V end lost 6 bases, the J end lost 10 bases, and 22 bases lay between the germline ends. Germline V lookup: CDR1 ENHRY, CDR2 SYGVKD. The length of the CDR3 is 15 residues. The CDR3 bases are TGTGCCATCAGGGGAGACACTCTCCCCTCCTACGAGCAGTTCTTC. It encodes CAIRGDTLPSYEQFF.

This chain joins TRBV10-1 and TRBJ2-3; unclear D gene. There are 13 residues in the CDR3. V dropped 4 bases and J dropped 6 bases, with 11 bases sitting between them. CDR1 is WNHNN and CDR2 is SYGVQD in the germline V gene (reference sequence). The CDR3 spells CASSAGFKDTQYF. DNA for the CDR3: TGCGCCAGCAGTGCCGGATTCAAGGATACGCAGTATTTT.

This clonotype was detected many times. This chain links TRBV6-5 with TRBJ2-1; D uncertain. This CDR3 has 13 residues. Germline CDR1 MNHEY, CDR2 SVGAGI. Trimming took 5 bases from V and 7 from J, leaving 12 bases between them. CDR3 sequence reads: CASSPRPGNEQFF. Written as DNA, the CDR3 is TGTGCCAGCAGTCCCCGACCTGGGAATGAGCAGTTCTTC.

The V and J genes are TRBV20-1 and TRBJ2-2; TRBD1 agrees at 7 bases. CDR3 length: 16 amino acids. Per the germline V gene, CDR1 is DFQATT and CDR2 is SNEGSKA (reference sequence). The V and J ends lost 1 base and 0 bases, in that order; junction bases with no gene match: 5. This CDR3 is CSARAPQGANTGELFF. The CDR3 DNA reads TGCAGTGCTAGAGCCCCGCAGGGGGCGAACACCGGGGAGCTGTTTTTT.

This clonotype was recorded once. A much larger clonotype is one base distant, so this may be a read error. The V gene is TRBV12-3 or TRBV12-4, the J gene TRBJ1-2; D gene unclear. CDR3 length: 13 amino acids. Between the trimmed V and J ends, which lost 3 bases and 9 bases, there was a span of 14 bases. The CDR3 loop reads CASSLETLYSYTF. The CDR3 DNA reads TGTGCCAGCAGTTTGGAGACACTATATAGCTACACCTTC.

This clonotype was detected a few times. This chain links TRBV4-2 with TRBJ2-5; TRBD2 is a possible D gene (6 bases). Deletions cut 0 bases from V and 5 bases from J, with 13 bases between. Germline CDR1 reads LGHNA; CDR2 reads YNFKEQ. The length of the CDR3 is 15 residues. The CDR3 DNA reads TGTGCCAGCAGCCAAGACCCGGGGCGGGGTGAGACCCAGTACTTC. Its protein product is CASSQDPGRGETQYF.

The V gene is TRBV11-2, the J gene TRBJ1-2, with 7 bases matching TRBD1. There are 15 residues in the CDR3. Germline V CDR1 and CDR2: SGHAT, FQNNGV. V lost 4 bases and J lost 4; bases outside the gene matches: 9. The CDR3, as DNA: TGTGCCAGCAGCTCCTCGACAGGGCGGGCCTATGGCTACACCTTC. The encoded protein is CASSSSTGRAYGYTF. Variable domain in full (rest from reference TRBV11-2 and TRBJ1-2): EAGVAQSPRYKIIEKRQSVAFWCNPISGHATLYWYQQILGQGPKLLIQFQNNGVVDDSQLPKDRFSAERLKGVDSTLKIQPAKLEDSAVYLCASSSSTGRAYGYTFGSGTRLTVV.

The gene calls are TRBV12-3 or TRBV12-4 and TRBJ1-2; 7 nucleotides line up with TRBD1. The CDR3 is 14 residues long. After removal of 2 bases from V and 7 bases from J, the junction contained 7 bases not matched to a gene. CDR3 sequence (DNA): TGTGCCAGCAGTTTAAAGAGGGGGCTCGGTGGCTACACCTTC. Residues: CASSLKRGLGGYTF.

As to this clonotype: A much more abundant neighbour one base away suggests this may be a read error. Without the conserved terminal phenylalanine or tryptophan, this CDR3 likely stems from a read error. The chain recombines TRBV10-3 with TRBJ2-3, with 7 bases matching TRBD2. CDR3 size: 16 residues. Germline V gene lookup returns CDR1 ENHRY and CDR2 SYGVKD. The ends lost 4 bases at V and 3 bases at J; junction bases unmatched: 10. DNA for the CDR3: TGTGCCATCAGTGGGTCTAGCGGTCCTAGGACAGATACGCAGTATTGT. Translating it yields CAISGSSGPRTDTQYC.

The gene calls are TRBV12-3 or TRBV12-4 and TRBJ1-6; tentative D call: TRBD1 (6 bases). This CDR3 region has 17 residues. V was clipped by 5 bases and J by 8 bases, with 22 bases between them. CDR3 in amino acids: CASSPPFLTGKDSPLHF. In DNA, the CDR3 is TGTGCCAGCAGTCCGCCCTTCCTTACAGGGAAGGATTCACCCCTCCACTTT.

The chain employs TRBV10-3 and TRBJ2-3; possibly TRBD1 or TRBD2 for D (5 bases each). The CDR3 length is 13 residues. Germline CDR1 and CDR2: ENHRY and SYGVKD. The V end lost 2 bases, the J end lost 7 bases, and 10 bases lay between the germline ends. The CDR3 loop is CAISERDVHTQYF. The DNA for the CDR3 is TGTGCCATCAGTGAGCGGGACGTACATACGCAGTATTTT.

This clonotype has a handful of counts. The gene calls are TRBV29-1 and TRBJ2-1, with 8 nucleotides matching TRBD2. Per the germline V gene, CDR1 is SQVTM and CDR2 is ANQGSEA. The CDR3 spans 15 residues. Germline trimming cut 6 bases from V and 9 bases from J; bases unmatched to any gene: 16. DNA of the CDR3: TGCAGCGTCCTAGGGGCGGGAGGCCGGGGCAGTGAGCAGTTCTTC. Its protein product is CSVLGAGGRGSEQFF.

The chain has TRBV3-1 and TRBJ1-2; 10 bases line up with TRBD1. J was trimmed by 0 bases and V by 2 bases; bases with no gene match: 12. Germline CDR1 and CDR2: LGHDT and YNNKEL (reference sequence). There are 19 residues in the CDR3. CDR3 amino acids: CASSQSVPGQGKPNYGYTF. DNA for the CDR3: TGTGCCAGCAGCCAATCCGTCCCGGGACAGGGGAAGCCTAACTATGGCTACACCTTC.

The chain recombines TRBV2 with TRBJ2-1; 7 nucleotides agree with TRBD1. Per the germline V gene, CDR1 is SNHLY and CDR2 is FYNNEI. V lost 3 bases and J lost 4; bases outside the gene matches: 6. This CDR3 spans 15 amino acids. The CDR3 sequence: CASSDMGQPYNEQFF. The DNA for the CDR3 is TGTGCCAGCAGTGACATGGGACAGCCTTACAATGAGCAGTTCTTC.

This clonotype was seen more than once but under ten times. The genes are TRBV7-9 and TRBJ1-2; TRBD1 matches 9 bases. The CDR3 is made up of 16 amino acids. The ends lost 0 bases at V and 2 bases at J; junction bases unmatched: 4. Germline lookup yields CDR1 SEHNR and CDR2 FQNEAQ (reference sequence). The CDR3 nucleotides are TGTGCCAGCAGCTTAGCGTACAGGGGGCGCAACTATGGCTACACCTTC. This codes for CASSLAYRGRNYGYTF.

The chain joins TRBV29-1 to TRBJ2-1; D gene uncertain. Germline V gene sequence: CDR1 SQVTM, CDR2 ANQGSEA. Trimming removed 3 bases from V and 6 bases from J, with 9 bases in between. The CDR3 length is 12 residues. Here the CDR3 DNA reads TGCAGCGTTGAGCGCTGGGCCAATGAGCAGTTCTTC. Amino acids: CSVERWANEQFF.

This clonotype was observed at least ten times. This rearrangement joins TRBV11-2 to TRBJ1-2; the D gene is possibly TRBD1 (5 bases). Looked up from germline, CDR1 is SGHAT and CDR2 is FQNNGV. This CDR3 is 12 amino acids long. Deletions cut 6 bases from V and 8 bases from J, with 13 bases between. The CDR3 DNA sequence: TGTGCCAGCAGTTCCCGGGGCTCGGGCTACACCTTC. This sequence encodes CASSSRGSGYTF. Drawing the rest from reference TRBV11-2 and TRBJ1-2, the complete variable domain is EAGVAQSPRYKIIEKRQSVAFWCNPISGHATLYWYQQILGQGPKLLIQFQNNGVVDDSQLPKDRFSAERLKGVDSTLKIQPAKLEDSAVYLCASSSRGSGYTFGSGTRLTVV.